Presented here are 24 T cell receptor beta chains from one specimen sequenced in a study of control samples from healthy donors and cancer patients. The assay was immunoSEQ multiplex PCR, and TCRdb's table has in-frame clones only and misses some. The sample shows 160,000 or so clones, roughly 94% of them seen only once. What was sequenced was blood. The receptors derive from a woman aged 40-49 years in good health.

This chain joins TRBV5-4 and TRBJ2-3; weak D call: TRBD2 (6 bases). The germline gives CDR1 SGHNT, CDR2 YYREEE (reference sequence). V lost 0 bases, J lost 6 bases, and 11 bases lay in between. CDR3 length: 14 amino acids. The CDR3 sequence: CASSLAREADTQYF. CDR3 nucleotides: TGTGCCAGCAGCTTGGCCAGGGAGGCCGATACGCAGTATTTT.

The chain recombines TRBV5-4 with TRBJ1-4; 10 bases are shared with TRBD1. Germline-derived CDR1 and CDR2 are SGHNT and YYREEE (reference sequence). The CDR3 is made up of 15 amino acids. V was clipped by 4 bases and J by 5 bases; unmatched bases: 5. CDR3 coding DNA: TGTGCCAGCAGCCCCAGGACAGGGGGAAATGAAAAACTGTTTTTT. Amino acids: CASSPRTGGNEKLFF.

Written as DNA, the CDR3 is TGTGCCAGCAGCTTGGTTACAGTTGGGACAAATGAGCAGTTCTTC. Translation gives CASSLVTVGTNEQFF. The chain recombines TRBV5-4 with TRBJ2-1; weak D call: TRBD1 (6 bases). The CDR3 loop spans 15 amino acids. Germline CDR1 SGHNT, CDR2 YYREEE (reference sequence). Trimming left V 0 bases short and J 7 bases short, with 14 bases between.

The gene calls are TRBV28 and TRBJ1-3, with D maybe TRBD1 (5 bases). Germline loops: CDR1 MDHEN, CDR2 SYDVKM. V dropped 4 bases and J dropped 1 base, with 11 bases sitting between them. There are 15 residues in the CDR3. The CDR3: CASSWAGGSGNTIYF. DNA for the CDR3: TGTGCCAGCAGTTGGGCCGGGGGTTCTGGAAACACCATATATTTT.

The chain is built from TRBV5-1 and TRBJ2-1; D is unresolved. V was shortened by 2 bases and J by 3 bases, with 12 bases between the two germline ends. CDR3 length: 15 amino acids. Germline V CDR1 and CDR2: SGHRS, YFSETQ. For the CDR3, the DNA is TGCGCCAGCAGCTTACAGACTGGCAGCTACAATGAGCAGTTCTTC. It encodes CASSLQTGSYNEQFF.

V and J are TRBV6-2 or TRBV6-3 and TRBJ1-2; D remains unclear. The germline V gene has CDR1 MNHEY and CDR2 SVGEGT. Trimming removed 2 bases from V and 3 bases from J, with 7 bases in between. CDR3 size: 13 residues. The DNA for the CDR3 is TGTGCCAGCAGTTACAACCGGGACTATGGCTACACCTTC. It encodes CASSYNRDYGYTF.

This chain uses TRBV10-3 with TRBJ2-3; 8 bases fit TRBD1. CDR1 is ENHRY and CDR2 is SYGVKD in the germline V gene. V was clipped by 0 bases and J by 5 bases; unmatched bases: 7. The CDR3 totals 16 residues. The CDR3 region is CAISESGRGRGDTQYF. The DNA for the CDR3 is TGTGCCATCAGTGAGTCAGGCAGGGGGCGTGGAGATACGCAGTATTTT.

The chain uses TRBV5-1 and TRBJ2-7; 8 nucleotides align to TRBD1. Germline values: CDR1 SGHRS, CDR2 YFSETQ. The junction had 15 bases not matched to a gene; V was cut back by 3 bases and J by 4 bases. The CDR3 runs to 17 residues. CDR3 bases: TGCGCCAGCAGCTCTACCGGTAGCTGGGACAGGCGTTACGAGCAGTACTTC. It encodes CASSSTGSWDRRYEQYF.

J is TRBJ2-7 and V is TRBV7-8, with TRBD2 identical over 10 bases. Trimming at V came to 5 bases and at J to 2 bases, leaving 6 bases not matched to a gene. There are 15 residues in the CDR3. Germline loops: CDR1 SGHVS, CDR2 FQNEAQ. The CDR3 region is CASSLRTSGPYEQYF. CDR3 coding DNA: TGTGCCAGCAGCCTACGGACTAGCGGCCCCTACGAGCAGTACTTC. The full variable domain, with the rest looked up from reference TRBV7-8 and TRBJ2-7, is GAGVSQSPRYKVAKRGQDVALRCDPISGHVSLFWYQQALGQGPEFLTYFQNEAQLDKSGLPSDRFFAERPEGSVSTLKIQRTQQEDSAVYLCASSLRTSGPYEQYFGPGTRLTVT.

V usage is TRBV5-1 and J usage is TRBJ2-6, with D hard to call. The CDR3 covers 15 residues. The germline V gene has CDR1 SGHRS and CDR2 YFSETQ. Trimming pared 4 bases from V and 0 bases from J, leaving 8 bases between. The CDR3: CASSLLSSGANVLTF. As DNA, the CDR3 is TGCGCCAGCAGCCTACTCAGCTCTGGGGCCAACGTCCTGACTTTC.

The V gene is TRBV19, the J gene TRBJ1-1, with a weak D call TRBD1 (6 bases). V lost 1 base to trimming and J lost 1 base, with 19 bases between them. CDR3 size: 18 residues. Germline V gene sequence: CDR1 LNHDA, CDR2 SQIVND (reference sequence). The CDR3 reads CASSIGRPTQGRNTEAFF. DNA for the CDR3: TGTGCCAGTAGTATAGGTCGCCCTACACAGGGCAGGAACACTGAAGCTTTCTTT.

The rearrangement joins TRBV2 to TRBJ1-2; the D gene is possibly TRBD1 (5 bases). The CDR3 extends over 15 amino acids. The V and J ends lost 4 bases and 1 base respectively, with 13 bases between them. The germline V gene encodes CDR1 SNHLY and CDR2 FYNNEI. CDR3: CASSGGASFNYGYTF. CDR3 DNA sequence: TGTGCCAGCAGTGGAGGGGCCAGTTTTAACTATGGCTACACCTTC.

The chain joins TRBV4-3 to TRBJ2-1, with TRBD2 matching over 8 bases. Germline V gene sequence: CDR1 LGHNA, CDR2 YSLEER. The CDR3 runs to 16 residues. V shed 0 bases and J 6 bases; nucleotides not matched to a gene: 7. This chain's CDR3 is CASSQDSAGAGNEQFF. CDR3 DNA sequence: TGCGCCAGCAGCCAAGATTCAGCGGGGGCCGGCAATGAGCAGTTCTTC.

This chain joins TRBV11-2 and TRBJ1-1; D not resolved. The CDR3 length is 15 residues. Germline V CDR1 and CDR2: SGHAT, FQNNGV. V lost 6 bases and J lost 6, with 20 bases in between. CDR3 loop: CASRRTTGRLPEAFF. In DNA, the CDR3 is TGTGCCAGCAGACGAACGACCGGGAGGCTTCCTGAAGCTTTCTTT.

The chain joins TRBV6-2 or TRBV6-3 to TRBJ1-5; tentative D call: TRBD1 (5 bases). Germline CDR1 and CDR2: MNHEY and SVGEGT. V shed 0 bases and J shed 7 bases, with 10 bases lying between them. CDR3 length: 14 amino acids. CDR3 sequence (DNA): TGTGCCAGCAGTTACTCTGGCCAGGGCCAGCCCCAGCATTTT. It codes for CASSYSGQGQPQHF.

J is TRBJ2-7 and V is TRBV5-8; 10 bases agree with TRBD1. With 4 bases clipped from V and 1 base from J, the junction kept 8 bases outside the gene matches. CDR3 size: 16 residues. Germline CDR1 reads SGHTS; CDR2 reads YDEGEE. The CDR3 coding sequence is TGTGCCAGCAGCGGGGCCGGGACAGGGGCATCCTACGAGCAGTACTTC. Translated, it gives CASSGAGTGASYEQYF.

This chain joins TRBV7-3 and TRBJ1-1, with a weak D call TRBD1 (5 bases). The CDR3 extends over 15 amino acids. V was clipped by 5 bases and J by 2 bases, with 15 bases between them. Germline-derived CDR1 and CDR2 are SGHTA and FQGTGA. CDR3 protein: CASSPGARKNTEAFF. CDR3 nucleotides: TGTGCCAGCAGCCCCGGGGCCCGAAAAAACACTGAAGCTTTCTTT.

The chain recombines TRBV7-2 with TRBJ2-1; 11 bases agree with TRBD2. V dropped 2 bases and J dropped 6; count of bases not matched to a gene: 6. The CDR3 consists of 16 residues. CDR1 and CDR2 (germline): SGHTA, FQGNSA. DNA of the CDR3: TGTGCCAGCAGCTTAACTAGCGGGAGAGTTCCCAATGAGCAGTTCTTC. Its protein is CASSLTSGRVPNEQFF.

CDR3 in amino acids: CASSQEEDQTPYF. CDR3 nucleotide sequence: TGCGCCAGCAGCCAAGAAGAAGACCAAACCCCCTACTTC. The chain is built from TRBV4-3 and TRBJ2-4; D is undetermined. V lost 0 bases, J lost 16 bases, and 16 bases lay in between. The V gene's germline CDR1 is LGHNA and CDR2 YSLEER. The CDR3 loop spans 13 amino acids.

The chain couples TRBV7-2 to TRBJ1-2; TRBD1 is a possible D gene (6 bases). Trimming took off 7 bases at V and 4 bases at J, with 16 bases between the two ends. This CDR3 has 14 residues. Germline CDR1 reads SGHTA; CDR2 reads FQGNSA. CDR3 nucleotide sequence: TGTGCCAGCACCCGTGAGGGGGGTATCTATGGCTACACCTTC. Its translation: CASTREGGIYGYTF.

The genes are TRBV10-3 and TRBJ1-3; D ambiguous. Per germline, CDR1 ENHRY and CDR2 SYGVKD. The CDR3 covers 13 residues. The germline V and J ends were trimmed by 3 bases and 7 bases, with 10 bases remaining between them. The CDR3 here is CAISDLGGNTIYF. The CDR3 DNA sequence: TGTGCCATCAGTGACCTGGGTGGGAACACCATATATTTT.

The rearrangement links TRBV7-2 to TRBJ1-5, with TRBD1 matching 7 bases. The CDR3 has 15 residues. With V trimmed by 1 base and J by 2 bases, 2 bases remained unmatched. Germline-derived CDR1 and CDR2 are SGHTA and FQGNSA. The CDR3 nucleotides read TGTGCCAGCAGCTTAGATACAGGGGGCAATCAGCCCCAGCATTTT. It encodes CASSLDTGGNQPQHF.

The chain recombines TRBV11-3 with TRBJ2-6; weak D call: TRBD2 (7 bases). In germline, CDR1 is SGHNT, CDR2 YENEEA. V was pared by 5 bases and J by 0 bases, with 23 bases between. This CDR3 has 20 residues. The CDR3 sequence: CASSPGRVGQRYSGANVLTF. The DNA for the CDR3 is TGTGCCAGCAGCCCGGGGAGGGTCGGACAGAGATACTCTGGGGCCAACGTCCTGACTTTC.

The rearrangement links TRBV7-6 to TRBJ2-1; D ambiguous. V lost 4 bases, J lost 7 bases, and 14 bases lay in between. From germline, CDR1 is SGHVS and CDR2 FNYEAQ. The CDR3 is 14 amino acids. DNA for the CDR3: TGTGCCAGCAGCTCCCCTCTGAGGATGAATGAGCAGTTCTTC. Translated, it gives CASSSPLRMNEQFF.